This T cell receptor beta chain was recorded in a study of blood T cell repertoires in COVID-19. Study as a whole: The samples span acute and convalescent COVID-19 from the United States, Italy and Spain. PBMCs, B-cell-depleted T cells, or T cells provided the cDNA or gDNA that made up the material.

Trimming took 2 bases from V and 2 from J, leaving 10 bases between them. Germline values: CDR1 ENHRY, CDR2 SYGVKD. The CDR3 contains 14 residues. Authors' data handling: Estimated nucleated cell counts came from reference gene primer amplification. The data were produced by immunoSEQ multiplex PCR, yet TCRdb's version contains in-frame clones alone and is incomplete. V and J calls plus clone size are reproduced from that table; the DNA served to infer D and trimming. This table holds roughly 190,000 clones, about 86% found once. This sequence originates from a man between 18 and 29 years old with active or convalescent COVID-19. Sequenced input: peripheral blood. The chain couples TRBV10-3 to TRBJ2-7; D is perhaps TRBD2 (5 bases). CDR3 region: CAISELGGTYEQYV. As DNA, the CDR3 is TGTGCCATCAGTGAGCTTGGAGGTACCTACGAGCAGTACGTC.